These T cell receptor beta chains were read from a single sample in a study of radiotherapy plus CTLA-4 blockade in lung cancer. Profiling relied on immunoSEQ multiplex PCR, and the TCRdb table lists in-frame clones only, not all of them. This sample has fewer than 100,000 clones, with around 86% found just once. Here the sequenced sample was peripheral blood, taken from a patient treated with radiotherapy plus ipilimumab. Receptors originate from a human donor with non-small cell lung cancer who had stable disease on radiotherapy plus ipilimumab. Each CDR3 is given without its conserved first and last residue. Not every row has a clone size; where given, it reads once, few, many or a size class.

CDR3aa | v_gene | abundance | j_gene
ASSQSLDGDT | TRBV14 | few | TRBJ1-1
ASSETLGLVSSYNEQF | TRBV6-1 | . | .
ASSLRTVGTEAF | TRBV6-1 | . | TRBJ1-1
ASTSGLAGEKLF | TRBV4-2 | . | TRBJ1-4
ASSSMGLAGVGTGELF | TRBV11-2 | . | TRBJ2-2
ASSPTGYNEQF | TRBV5-4 | . | TRBJ2-1
ASNPRRTGDLHAGNTIY | TRBV28 | . | TRBJ1-3
AISDSNLGRPQH | TRBV10-3 | . | TRBJ1-5
ASSPRGLEEQY | TRBV18 | . | TRBJ2-7
ASSVYAGTSGVNEQF | TRBV5-4 | . | TRBJ2-1
ASRLSGGAGDTQY | TRBV5-1 | . | TRBJ2-3
ASSTYEQGNYGYT | TRBV5-1 | . | TRBJ1-2
ASSFQSGYGYT | TRBV13 | . | TRBJ1-2
ASSLGEGRTTDTQY | TRBV11-2 | . | TRBJ2-3
ASSLGRGGMYEQY | TRBV11-2 | once | TRBJ2-7
ASSPPGLSSLFHEQF | TRBV18 | . | TRBJ2-1
ASRDWTSRETQY | TRBV28 | . | TRBJ2-5
ASRRDLQETQY | TRBV28 | . | TRBJ2-5
ASSDRRKTYNEQF | TRBV10-1 | . | TRBJ2-1
ASSSPGVGTEAF | TRBV28 | . | TRBJ1-1
ASRLTGGVANTEAF | TRBV2 | . | TRBJ1-1
AWSVLAGGYNEQF | TRBV30 | . | TRBJ2-1
ASSVHAGGSYNEQF | TRBV9 | . | TRBJ2-1
ASSPGTGIAYEQY | TRBV6-5 | few | TRBJ2-7
ASSLYGNGNQPQH | TRBV28 | . | TRBJ1-5
ASSGTTIYNEQF | TRBV7-2 | once | TRBJ2-1
ASSPGTSETQY | TRBV7-2 | . | TRBJ2-5
ASSLITGGQPQH | TRBV19 | . | TRBJ1-5
ASSSTTNEKLF | TRBV6-5 | . | TRBJ1-4
ARGDSSSGETQY | TRBV2 | . | TRBJ2-5
AWSVWDRVLGTYEQY | TRBV30 | . | TRBJ2-7
ASSLTLAGGPEGETQY | TRBV5-1 | . | TRBJ2-5
ASSLPGTSGKQY | TRBV7-8 | . | TRBJ2-7
ASSRTRQRSSGNTIY | TRBV19 | . | TRBJ1-3
ASSKGQGRNTIY | TRBV6-6 | . | TRBJ1-3
AWSAGGGNQPQH | TRBV30 | . | TRBJ1-5
ASSPDRGRQPQH | TRBV27 | . | TRBJ1-5
ASSQNGGFTDTQY | TRBV4-2 | . | TRBJ2-3
ASSSPTGGTETQY | TRBV7-8 | . | TRBJ2-5
ATSRAGAHEQY | TRBV15 | . | TRBJ2-7
ASSSRLAGGPVDEQY | TRBV28 | . | TRBJ2-7
AWSVGAGGAARGLEQY | TRBV30 | once | TRBJ2-7
ASSTNRGTSYNEQF | TRBV27 | once | TRBJ2-1
ASRAGGTEAF | TRBV5-6 | . | TRBJ1-1
ASRATGWESPLH | TRBV5-6 | . | TRBJ1-6
ASSQVRGGGYT | TRBV14 | . | TRBJ1-2
ASSPGRWVTSTDTQY | TRBV11-1 | . | TRBJ2-3
SVVGGLSYGYT | TRBV29-1 | . | TRBJ1-2
ASSSLTGTAKSYEQY | TRBV19 | once | TRBJ2-7
ASSLYSSTNTGELF | TRBV5-1 | . | TRBJ2-2
ASSPGTGTGANVLT | TRBV11-3 | . | TRBJ2-6
ASSFEPGGNSPLH | TRBV11-2 | . | TRBJ1-6
ASSLRTSGYNEQF | TRBV11-1 | . | TRBJ2-1
ASWGPSREGYT | TRBV27 | . | TRBJ1-2